The entry below gives a single TCR beta chain sequence along with its context. Its specificity is not known. A read error is likely here: a far larger clone is one base away. The sample belongs to a study of prognosis after radiotherapy for stage I lung cancer. Whole-study context: SBRT radiotherapy used 3 to 5 fractions and a biologically effective dose of at least 100 Gy. No patient had concurrent therapy with stereotactic body radiotherapy. Study-wide results and limits: Frequencies of TRBV and TRBJ gene use reportedly varied by whether patients had metastases. It was not determined whether the expanded TCR clones were tumor-specific.

In germline, CDR1 is MNHGY, CDR2 SAAAGT. The CDR3 is 12 residues long. Researchers used two-round multiplex PCR to amplify TCR beta CDR3 starting from genomic DNA. During first-round PCR, primers specific to each TRBV and TRBJ gene were used. In TCRdb, the multiplex PCR reads were re-called with MiXCR into one record per CDR3 protein. In the table there are more than 9,500 distinct CDR3 sequences, roughly 52% of which are singletons. The source of this sequence is a donor at least 50 years old with non-small cell lung cancer. V usage is TRBV6-8 and J usage is TRBJ2-7; a weak D match, TRBD1 (6 bases). This material consisted of PBMCs, taken before or after stereotactic body radiation therapy (not recorded which). CDR3 DNA sequence: TGTGCCAGCATTTACGTGGGGGCCGAGCAGTACTTC. Its protein product is CASIYVGAEQYF.